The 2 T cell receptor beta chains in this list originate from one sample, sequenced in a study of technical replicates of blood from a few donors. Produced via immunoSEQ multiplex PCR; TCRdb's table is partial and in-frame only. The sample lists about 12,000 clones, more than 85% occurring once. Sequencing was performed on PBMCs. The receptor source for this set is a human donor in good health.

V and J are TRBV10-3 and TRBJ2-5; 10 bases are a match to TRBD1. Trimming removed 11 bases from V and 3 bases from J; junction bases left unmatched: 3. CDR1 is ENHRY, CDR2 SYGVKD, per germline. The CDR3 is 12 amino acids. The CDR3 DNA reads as TGTGCCCACGGGACAGGGGAAGAGACCCAGTACTTC. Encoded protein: CAHGTGEETQYF.

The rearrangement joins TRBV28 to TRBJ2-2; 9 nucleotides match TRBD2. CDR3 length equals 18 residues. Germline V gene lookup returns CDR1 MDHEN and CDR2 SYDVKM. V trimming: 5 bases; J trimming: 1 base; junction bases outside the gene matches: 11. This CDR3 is CASSALLASGMNTGELFF. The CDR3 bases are TGTGCCAGCAGTGCCCTTCTGGCTAGCGGGATGAACACCGGGGAGCTGTTTTTT. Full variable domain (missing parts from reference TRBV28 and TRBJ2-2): DVKVTQSSRYLVKRTGEKVFLECVQDMDHENMFWYRQDPGLGLRLIYFSYDVKMKEKGDIPEGYSVSREKKERFSLILESASTNQTSMYLCASSALLASGMNTGELFFGEGSRLTVL.